This passage covers 18 T cell receptor beta chains from one sample sequenced in a study of cytotoxic CD8 clonotypes in ibrutinib-treated CLL. Clones were sequenced by immunoSEQ multiplex PCR, and TCRdb holds only the in-frame ones, with some missing. The profile shows 55,000 to 80,000 clones, about nine tenths of them singletons. Sequences were derived from PBMCs, sampled after 12 months of ibrutinib treatment. Source of these receptors: a human donor with chronic lymphocytic leukemia.

This clone was picked up one time. The chain has TRBV28 and TRBJ2-3; no definite D call. Germline V gene lookup returns CDR1 MDHEN and CDR2 SYDVKM. The V and J ends lost 7 bases and 3 bases respectively, with 14 bases between them. The CDR3 has 14 amino acids. DNA of the CDR3: TGTGCCAGCACCAGTTTCCAAGGGACAGATACGCAGTATTTT. Translated: CASTSFQGTDTQYF.

This clone was counted a single time. The chain employs TRBV5-6 and TRBJ1-2, with D possibly being TRBD1 (6 bases). CDR3 size: 16 residues. V was pared by 0 bases and J by 0 bases, with 12 bases between. The germline V gene encodes CDR1 SGHDT and CDR2 YYEEEE. The chain's CDR3 is CASSLVGRTANYGYTF. CDR3 sequence (DNA): TGTGCCAGCAGCTTGGTGGGGCGGACAGCTAACTATGGCTACACCTTC.

V is TRBV30 and J is TRBJ2-7, with 7 nucleotides matching TRBD2. Losses at the gene ends were 8 bases for V and 6 bases for J; bases not matched to a gene: 16. This CDR3 has 14 residues. Germline V gene sequence: CDR1 GTSNPN, CDR2 SVGIG (reference sequence). The CDR3 DNA sequence: TGTGCCAGAGACGCAGGGTGGACTAGGGGCGAGCAGTACTTC. Its translation: CARDAGWTRGEQYF.

The rearrangement uses TRBV5-1 and TRBJ2-5; 7 bases map to TRBD2. Germline V gives CDR1 SGHRS, CDR2 YFSETQ. The trim removed 4 bases at V and 5 bases at J, leaving 8 bases unmatched. CDR3 length: 14 residues. The CDR3 nucleotides read TGCGCCAGCAGCCCGGGGTCCGGGAGGGAGACCCAGTACTTC. This translates into CASSPGSGRETQYF.

The chain has TRBV2 and TRBJ2-3; the D is unclear. Germline assignment: CDR1 SNHLY and CDR2 FYNNEI. The CDR3 extends over 15 amino acids. The V and J ends lost 2 bases and 0 bases respectively, with 9 bases between them. The CDR3 here is CASSEFVPSTDTQYF. In DNA, the CDR3 is TGTGCCAGCAGTGAATTCGTTCCTAGCACAGATACGCAGTATTTT.

This rearrangement joins TRBV11-1 to TRBJ2-6; possibly TRBD1 for D (6 bases). The CDR3 has 16 amino acids. Trimming removed 4 bases from V and 2 bases from J, with 12 bases in between. Germline V gene sequence: CDR1 SGHAT, CDR2 FQDESV (reference sequence). Written as DNA, the CDR3 is TGTGCCAGCAGCTCTCCAGGGGTTGCTGGGGCCAACGTCCTGACTTTC. Translated, it gives CASSSPGVAGANVLTF.

The V and J genes are TRBV4-1 and TRBJ2-1, with 8 bases that match TRBD2. Trimming removed 0 bases from V and 8 bases from J; junction bases left unmatched: 6. This CDR3 region has 15 residues. In germline, CDR1 is MGHRA, CDR2 YSYEKL. CDR3: CASSQEGLESHEQFF. The CDR3 DNA follows: TGCGCCAGCAGCCAAGAGGGACTAGAGTCTCATGAGCAGTTCTTC.

The rearrangement joins TRBV28 to TRBJ1-5; D gene ambiguous. The V gene's germline CDR1 is MDHEN and CDR2 SYDVKM. The length of the CDR3 is 13 residues. The ends were cut back, 5 bases at V and 4 bases at J, with 9 bases in the middle. CDR3 sequence (DNA): TGTGCCAGCAGTAATAACAATAATCAGCCCCAGCATTTT. This codes for CASSNNNNQPQHF.

The gene calls are TRBV28 and TRBJ1-4; D perhaps matches TRBD1 (6 bases). Trimming took 1 base from V and 0 from J, leaving 24 bases between them. The CDR3 extends over 21 amino acids. The V gene's germline CDR1 is MDHEN and CDR2 SYDVKM. CDR3 amino acids: CASSLFTLGGLIRATNEKLFF. DNA of the CDR3: TGTGCCAGCAGTTTATTTACTCTCGGGGGCCTAATAAGAGCAACTAATGAAAAACTGTTTTTT.

The chain has TRBV19 and TRBJ2-3; D unclear. V was trimmed by 6 bases and J by 2 bases, leaving 15 bases between them. The CDR3 is 15 residues long. Germline assignment: CDR1 LNHDA and CDR2 SQIVND (reference sequence). CDR3 loop: CASSTGLSATDTQYF. DNA for the CDR3: TGTGCCAGTAGCACTGGGTTATCGGCCACAGATACGCAGTATTTT.

This chain links TRBV2 with TRBJ1-5, with D hard to call. The CDR3 contains 15 residues. Trimming took 5 bases from V and 2 from J, leaving 13 bases between them. Germline lookup yields CDR1 SNHLY and CDR2 FYNNEI. The CDR3 spells CASSLPGEGNQPQHF. As DNA, the CDR3 is TGTGCCAGCAGTCTGCCCGGGGAGGGCAATCAGCCCCAGCATTTT.

This sequence joins TRBV7-9 and TRBJ2-2, with 8 bases lining up with TRBD1. This CDR3 is 15 amino acids long. Germline values: CDR1 SEHNR, CDR2 FQNEAQ (reference sequence). The junction had 6 bases not matched to a gene; V was cut back by 2 bases and J by 7 bases. The CDR3 loop is CASSLSPGGIGELFF. The CDR3 nucleotides are TGTGCCAGCAGCTTAAGCCCAGGGGGCATCGGGGAGCTGTTTTTT.

The chain links TRBV7-2 to TRBJ2-3; 7 bases are a match to TRBD1. V shed 5 bases, J shed 5 bases, and the junction held 7 bases outside the gene matches. Germline V gene data show CDR1 as SGHTA and CDR2 as FQGNSA. This CDR3 spans 14 amino acids. CDR3 region: CASSVDRVGDTQYF. CDR3 DNA: TGTGCCAGCAGCGTCGACAGGGTAGGAGATACGCAGTATTTT.

The chain is built from TRBV2 and TRBJ2-3; D remains ambiguous. Germline CDR1 SNHLY, CDR2 FYNNEI. The germline V and J ends were trimmed by 9 bases and 3 bases, with 13 bases remaining between them. The length of the CDR3 is 13 residues. CDR3 DNA sequence: TGTGCCAGTGTGCTGATTTCGACAGATACGCAGTATTTT. As protein: CASVLISTDTQYF.

The chain has TRBV19 and TRBJ1-5, with D hard to call. The CDR3 is 13 residues long. Germline assignment: CDR1 LNHDA and CDR2 SQIVND (reference sequence). The CDR3 protein is CGCALAGLDPQHF. CDR3 coding DNA: TGTGGGTGTGCTCTGGCAGGACTAGATCCCCAGCATTTT.

Note on this clone: This specimen includes other DNA sequences encoding the same CDR3. The J gene is TRBJ1-1, the V gene TRBV11-3; D is unresolved. Per germline, CDR1 SGHNT and CDR2 YENEEA. The CDR3 is made up of 12 amino acids. V gave up 1 base and J gave up 3 bases, with 3 bases separating them. DNA of the CDR3: TGTGCCAGCAGCTTAGTAGACACTGAAGCTTTCTTT. It encodes CASSLVDTEAFF.

The chain couples TRBV6-5 to TRBJ2-7, with D perhaps matching TRBD2 (6 bases). This CDR3 has 14 amino acids. Trimming shortened V by 5 bases and J by 3 bases, and 14 bases separated the two germline ends. Germline V CDR1 and CDR2: MNHEY, SVGAGI. In DNA form, the CDR3 reads TGTGCCAGCAGTCCTGGCGGAGGGGTCTACGAGCAGTACTTC. This codes for CASSPGGGVYEQYF.

The chain joins TRBV7-6 to TRBJ1-1; D is ambiguous. Germline V gives CDR1 SGHVS, CDR2 FNYEAQ. V was shortened by 1 base and J by 6 bases, with 21 bases between the two germline ends. The CDR3 has 17 amino acids. The CDR3 nucleotides are TGTGCCAGCAGCTTAGAGACCGGACCTGTGGGATTGCCTGAAGCTTTCTTT. Translated: CASSLETGPVGLPEAFF.